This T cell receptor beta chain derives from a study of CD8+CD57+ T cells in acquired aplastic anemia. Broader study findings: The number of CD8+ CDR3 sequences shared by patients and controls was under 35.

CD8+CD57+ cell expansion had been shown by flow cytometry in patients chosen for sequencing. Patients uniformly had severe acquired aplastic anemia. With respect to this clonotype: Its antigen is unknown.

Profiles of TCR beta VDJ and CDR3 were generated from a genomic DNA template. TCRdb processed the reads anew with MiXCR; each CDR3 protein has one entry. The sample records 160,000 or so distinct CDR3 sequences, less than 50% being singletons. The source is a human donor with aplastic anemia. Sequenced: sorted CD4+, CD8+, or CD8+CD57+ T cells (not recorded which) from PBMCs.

The CDR3 spells CSARDGDSQYEQYF. The CDR3 DNA sequence: TGCAGTGCTAGAGATGGAGACAGCCAGTACGAGCAGTACTTC. The chain uses TRBV20-1 and TRBJ2-7; possible D gene TRBD1, 5 bases. Trimming removed 0 bases from V and 4 bases from J, with 13 bases in between. This CDR3 comprises 14 residues. Germline values: CDR1 DFQATT, CDR2 SNEGSKA (reference sequence).